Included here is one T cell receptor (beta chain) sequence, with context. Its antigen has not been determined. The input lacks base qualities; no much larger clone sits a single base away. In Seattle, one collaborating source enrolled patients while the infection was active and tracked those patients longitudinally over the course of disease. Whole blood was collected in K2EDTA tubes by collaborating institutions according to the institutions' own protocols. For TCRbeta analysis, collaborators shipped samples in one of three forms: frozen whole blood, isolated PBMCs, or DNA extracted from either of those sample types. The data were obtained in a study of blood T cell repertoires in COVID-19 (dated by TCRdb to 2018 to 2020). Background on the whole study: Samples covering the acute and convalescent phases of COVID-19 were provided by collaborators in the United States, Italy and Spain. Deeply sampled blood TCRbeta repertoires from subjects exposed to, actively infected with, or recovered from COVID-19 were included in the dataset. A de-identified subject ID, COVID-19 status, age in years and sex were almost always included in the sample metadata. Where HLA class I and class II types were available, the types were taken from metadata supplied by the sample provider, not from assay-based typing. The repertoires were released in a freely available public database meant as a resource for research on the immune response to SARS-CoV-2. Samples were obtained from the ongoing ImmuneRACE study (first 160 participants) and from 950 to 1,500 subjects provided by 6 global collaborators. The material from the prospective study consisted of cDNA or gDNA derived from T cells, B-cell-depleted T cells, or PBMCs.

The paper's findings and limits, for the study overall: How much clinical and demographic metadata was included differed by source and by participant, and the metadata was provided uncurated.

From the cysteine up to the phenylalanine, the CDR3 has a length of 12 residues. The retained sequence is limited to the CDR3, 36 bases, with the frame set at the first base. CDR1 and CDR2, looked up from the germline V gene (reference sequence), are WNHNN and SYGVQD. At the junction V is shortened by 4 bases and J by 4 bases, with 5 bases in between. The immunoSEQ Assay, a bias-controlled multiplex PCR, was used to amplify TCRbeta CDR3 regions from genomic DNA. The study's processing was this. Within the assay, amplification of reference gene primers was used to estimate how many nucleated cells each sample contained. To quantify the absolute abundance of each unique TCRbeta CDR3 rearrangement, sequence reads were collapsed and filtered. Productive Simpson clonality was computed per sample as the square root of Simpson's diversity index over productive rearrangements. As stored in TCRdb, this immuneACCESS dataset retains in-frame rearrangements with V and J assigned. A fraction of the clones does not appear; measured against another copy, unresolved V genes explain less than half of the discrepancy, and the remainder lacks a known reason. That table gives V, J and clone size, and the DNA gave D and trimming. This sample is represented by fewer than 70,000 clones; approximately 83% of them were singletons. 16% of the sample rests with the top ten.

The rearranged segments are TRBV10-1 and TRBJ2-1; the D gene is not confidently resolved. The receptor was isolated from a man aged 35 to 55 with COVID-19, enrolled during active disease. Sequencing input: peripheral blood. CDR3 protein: CASSVSYNEQFF. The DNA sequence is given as TGCGCCAGCAGTGTATCTTACAATGAGCAGTTCTTC.